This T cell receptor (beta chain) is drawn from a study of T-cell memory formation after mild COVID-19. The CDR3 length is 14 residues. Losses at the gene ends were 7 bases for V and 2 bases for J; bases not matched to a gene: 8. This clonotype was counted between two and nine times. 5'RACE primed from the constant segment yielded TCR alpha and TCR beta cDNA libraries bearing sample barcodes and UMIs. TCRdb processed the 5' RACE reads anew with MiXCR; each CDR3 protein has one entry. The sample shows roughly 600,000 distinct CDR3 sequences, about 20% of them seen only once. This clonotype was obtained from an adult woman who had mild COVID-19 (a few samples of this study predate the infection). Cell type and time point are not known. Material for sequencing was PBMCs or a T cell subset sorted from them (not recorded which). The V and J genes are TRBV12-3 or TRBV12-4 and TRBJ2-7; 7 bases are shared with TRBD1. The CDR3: CASNSGDSTYEQYF. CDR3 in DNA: TGTGCCAGCAACTCTGGGGACAGCACCTACGAGCAGTACTTC.